This T cell receptor (beta chain) was recovered during a study of Graves' ophthalmopathy and Graves' hyperthyroidism. This clonotype was observed a handful of times. As the template, RNA transcripts were used to amplify TCR beta CDR3 regions. HTBI primers were used in a first-round RT-PCR, which preceded a second-round multiplex PCR. TCRdb independently ran MiXCR on the multiplex PCR reads; one entry per CDR3 protein. The sample comprises fewer than 600,000 distinct CDR3 sequences, about an eighth of which are singletons, and over 7.5% rests with the top ten. The CDR3 runs to 17 residues. V shed 2 bases and J shed 2 bases, with 19 bases lying between them. Germline CDR1 and CDR2: MNHEY and SVGEGT.

The chain links TRBV6-2 or TRBV6-3 to TRBJ2-7; TRBD2 is a possible D gene (5 bases). The receptor was isolated from a woman aged 30 to 39 with Graves' ophthalmopathy. Source material: blood. CDR3 sequence (DNA): TGTGCCAGCAGTTACGTCGCCGGACTGTCTAGCACCTACGAGCAGTACTTC. This gives the protein CASSYVAGLSSTYEQYF.